This T cell receptor beta chain originates from a study of OX40 agonist ivuxolimab in advanced cancers. Looking at the study overall: Partial responses, seen in three patients, involved one hepatocellular carcinoma and two cutaneous melanomas. Findings and caveats of the study: The study found among the lowest clonal expansion in partial responders at 0.1-3.0 mg/kg.

Clones were sequenced by immunoSEQ multiplex PCR, and TCRdb holds only the in-frame ones, with some missing. The profile shows approximately 100,000 clones, roughly 84% of them singletons. A note on this clone: The antigen is undetermined.

Germline CDR1 reads KGHSH; CDR2 reads LQKENI. The CDR3 spans 14 residues. Trimming took 2 bases from V and 1 from J, leaving 6 bases between them. Patients with autoimmune history or systemic immunosuppression were excluded. Sampled blood was obtained at baseline, cycle 4 day 1, and cycle 7 day 1. This TCR was sampled from an adult with an advanced solid tumor such as melanoma, head and neck, liver or kidney cancer. The sequencing used CD4+ or CD8+ T cells sorted from blood, collected in a trial of the OX40 agonist ivuxolimab. The rearrangement joins TRBV18 to TRBJ1-5, with D unresolved. For the CDR3, the DNA is TGTGCCAGCTCACCATCTAGCAGCAATCAGCCCCAGCATTTT. It codes for CASSPSSSNQPQHF.